This T cell receptor (beta chain) was obtained from a study of identical twins. Broader study findings: The presence of invariant MAIT and iNKT cells could partly confound analyses of zero-insertion sequences. Models underestimated TCR alpha sharing (out-of-frame) in monozygotic twins.

Concerning this clonotype itself: Its specificity is not known.

A universal primer site came from template switching; cDNA carried unique molecular identifiers. Each CDR3 protein is one row after TCRdb ran MiXCR on the 5' RACE reads. Of 450,000 or so distinct CDR3 sequences in the sample, 14% were seen once. This sample also belongs to another study, concerning yellow fever vaccine responses in identical twins. According to that study: After vaccination, twins' T cell response reportedly seemed partly convergent, partly personalized.

Sequencing input: CD4+ T cells sorted from blood. The TCR was taken from a woman aged 18-29 years in good health.

In DNA, the CDR3 is TGTGCCAGCAGTTATAACGGACTAGCGCCTGAGCAGTTCTTC. It yields the protein CASSYNGLAPEQFF. The gene calls are TRBV6-2 or TRBV6-3 and TRBJ2-1, with TRBD2 matching over 9 bases. The CDR3 has 14 residues. J was trimmed by 9 bases and V by 3 bases; bases with no gene match: 6. The germline gives CDR1 MNHEY, CDR2 SVGEGT.